These 14 T cell receptor beta chains share one sample of origin, sequenced in a study of cytomegalovirus exposure and HLA in healthy donors. PCR primers comprised 60 Vbeta and 13 Jbeta primers. This table comes from immunoSEQ multiplex PCR, and its TCRdb copy is limited to in-frame clones, with some not included. The data contain more than 95,000 clones, around 60% of them singletons. The sample taken for sequencing was PBMCs. The receptors were gathered from a man between 60 and 75 years old in good health and CMV-seronegative.

Only a few counts were recorded for this clone. This chain connects TRBV6-4 to TRBJ2-3, with TRBD2 as a possible D gene (5 bases). The CDR3 spans 15 residues. CDR1 is MRHNA, CDR2 SNTAGT, per germline. The ends were cut back, 2 bases at V and 5 bases at J, with 14 bases in the middle. The CDR3 coding sequence is TGTGCCAGCAGTGACCCGACCGGGGAGTTAGATACGCAGTATTTT. This gives the protein CASSDPTGELDTQYF.

The J gene is TRBJ1-4, the V gene TRBV5-1; D is uncertain. Germline assignment: CDR1 SGHRS and CDR2 YFSETQ. V was shortened by 0 bases and J by 5 bases, with 11 bases between the two germline ends. This CDR3 contains 15 residues. For the CDR3, the DNA is TGCGCCAGCAGCTTGGTGGGCGAATTAAATGAAAAACTGTTTTTT. Amino acid sequence: CASSLVGELNEKLFF.

V usage is TRBV5-4 and J usage is TRBJ2-3; 7 bases line up with TRBD2. The V and J ends lost 4 bases and 2 bases, in that order; junction bases with no gene match: 16. Per the germline V gene, CDR1 is SGHNT and CDR2 is YYREEE (reference sequence). The CDR3 has 18 amino acids. The CDR3, as DNA: TGTGCCAGCAGCCTAGACTTAAACACCGGGACTACCACAGATACGCAGTATTTT. Translation: CASSLDLNTGTTTDTQYF.

As regards this clone: The sample carries other DNA sequences with the same CDR3. The J gene is TRBJ2-1, the V gene TRBV7-3, with TRBD1 matching 7 bases. CDR1 and CDR2 from the germline V gene are SGHTA and FQGTGA. V lost 3 bases, J lost 5 bases, and 1 base stayed unmatched. CDR3 length: 13 amino acids. CDR3 amino acids: CASSLTGNNEQFF. CDR3 in DNA: TGTGCCAGCAGCTTGACAGGGAACAATGAGCAGTTCTTC.

Only a few counts were recorded for this clone. This chain joins TRBV2 and TRBJ1-4; D perhaps matches TRBD1 (5 bases). The V end lost 2 bases, the J end lost 0 bases, and 10 bases lay between the germline ends. Germline V gene data show CDR1 as SNHLY and CDR2 as FYNNEI. This CDR3 has 16 amino acids. This CDR3 reads CASSENPGPTNEKLFF. The CDR3 bases are TGTGCCAGCAGTGAAAACCCAGGGCCAACTAATGAAAAACTGTTTTTT. Variable domain in full (rest from reference TRBV2 and TRBJ1-4): EPEVTQTPSHQVTQMGQEVILRCVPISNHLYFYWYRQILGQKVEFLVSFYNNEISEKSEIFDDQFSVERPDGSNFTLKIRSTKLEDSAMYFCASSENPGPTNEKLFFGSGTQLSVL.

The chain joins TRBV5-4 to TRBJ1-4, with D unresolved. V dropped 2 bases and J dropped 0 bases, with 5 bases sitting between them. Germline V gene data show CDR1 as SGHNT and CDR2 as YYREEE (reference sequence). This CDR3 has 14 amino acids. CDR3 residues: CASSLGATNEKLFF. CDR3 DNA: TGTGCCAGCAGCTTAGGAGCAACTAATGAAAAACTGTTTTTT.

The rearrangement joins TRBV2 to TRBJ2-2; no definite D call. In germline, CDR1 is SNHLY, CDR2 FYNNEI. V gave up 7 bases and J gave up 0 bases, with 12 bases separating them. This CDR3 spans 15 amino acids. The CDR3, as DNA: TGTGCCAGCAAGAACGGGTTTACGAACACCGGGGAGCTGTTTTTT. Translated: CASKNGFTNTGELFF.

In its sample, this clone was seen a few times. This rearrangement joins TRBV2 to TRBJ2-1, with D possibly matching TRBD1 (5 bases). This CDR3 is 12 amino acids long. The germline V gene encodes CDR1 SNHLY and CDR2 FYNNEI. The ends were cut back, 7 bases at V and 7 bases at J, with 11 bases in the middle. The DNA of the CDR3 is TGTGCCAGCAATCAGGGCCGAAATGAGCAGTTCTTC. The encoded protein is CASNQGRNEQFF.

The chain joins TRBV9 to TRBJ1-6, with 7 bases identical to TRBD1. This CDR3 contains 14 residues. Losses at the gene ends were 4 bases for V and 10 bases for J; bases not matched to a gene: 8. Germline values: CDR1 SGDLS, CDR2 YYNGEE. Written as DNA, the CDR3 is TGTGCCAGCAGCACACGACAGGGTGAATCACCCCTCCACTTT. This sequence encodes CASSTRQGESPLHF.

This clone was found a few times. This chain uses TRBV6-1 with TRBJ1-3, with 8 bases that match TRBD1. V was clipped by 3 bases and J by 0 bases; unmatched bases: 10. This CDR3 region has 18 residues. Per the germline V gene, CDR1 is MNHNS and CDR2 is SASEGT. DNA of the CDR3: TGTGCCAGCAGTGAGTTCGGGACAGGCGCTTTCTCTGGAAACACCATATATTTT. It specifies CASSEFGTGAFSGNTIYF.

The chain has TRBV11-3 and TRBJ2-1; tentatively, D is TRBD2 (5 bases). The ends were cut back, 4 bases at V and 4 bases at J, with 11 bases in the middle. The germline gives CDR1 SGHNT, CDR2 YENEEA. The CDR3 sequence is 14 residues long. For the CDR3, the DNA is TGTGCCAGCAGCTCTCGGACTCTTTACAATGAGCAGTTCTTC. Residues: CASSSRTLYNEQFF.

V is TRBV7-3 and J is TRBJ2-2; 9 bases agree with TRBD1. Germline V gene lookup returns CDR1 SGHTA and CDR2 FQGTGA. V was clipped by 4 bases and J by 5 bases; unmatched bases: 5. The length of the CDR3 is 15 residues. The DNA for the CDR3 is TGTGCCAGCAGCTCCGGGACAGGGTGGACCGGGGAGCTGTTTTTT. This encodes CASSSGTGWTGELFF. Using reference TRBV7-3 and TRBJ2-2 for the parts outside the CDR3, the full variable domain is GAGVSQTPSNKVTEKGKYVELRCDPISGHTALYWYRQSLGQGPEFLIYFQGTGAADDSGLPNDRFFAVRPEGSVSTLKIQRTERGDSAVYLCASSSGTGWTGELFFGEGSRLTVL.

This clone has just a few counts. This sequence joins TRBV6-1 and TRBJ2-3, with D possibly TRBD2 on 7 matching bases. Germline V gene data show CDR1 as MNHNS and CDR2 as SASEGT. V was shortened by 7 bases and J by 2 bases, with 16 bases between the two germline ends. The CDR3 runs 15 residues. CDR3 sequence reads: CASTLEGGPTDTQYF. CDR3 DNA: TGTGCCAGCACTTTGGAGGGGGGGCCCACAGATACGCAGTATTTT.

V gene TRBV11-2 combines with J gene TRBJ2-4; D remains unclear. V was cut by 2 bases and J by 0 bases, with 14 bases left in between. Germline-derived CDR1 and CDR2 are SGHAT and FQNNGV. This CDR3 is 17 amino acids long. The CDR3 spells CASSLIGQSLAKNIQYF. The CDR3 DNA sequence: TGTGCCAGCAGCTTAATTGGGCAGAGCTTAGCCAAAAACATTCAGTACTTC.